These T cell receptor beta chains were read from a single sample in a study of CD8 T cells in Susac syndrome. MiXCR was run by TCRdb on the immunoSEQ multiplex PCR reads, yielding one entry per CDR3 protein. Among fewer than 200,000 distinct CDR3 sequences listed, roughly 95% were seen once. The sequenced sample was CD8+ T cells from PBMCs. The receptors derive from a human donor with multiple sclerosis. The CDR3 runs from the conserved cysteine through the conserved F or W. D genes are given only for firm matches.

d_gene: TRBD1; v_gene: TRBV7-9; CDR3aa: CASSSTGVDSPLHF
d_gene: .; v_gene: TRBV29-1; CDR3aa: CSVADNWNTGELFF
d_gene: TRBD1; v_gene: TRBV7-3; CDR3aa: CASSLTTGGREQFF
d_gene: .; v_gene: TRBV29-1; CDR3aa: CSVDVSNTEAFF
d_gene: TRBD2; v_gene: TRBV9; CDR3aa: CASIQTTSGVGCYEQYF
d_gene: .; v_gene: TRBV6-2/TRBV6-3; CDR3aa: CASSPWTDLSHEQYF
d_gene: .; v_gene: TRBV7-9; CDR3aa: CASSSRDTPRLGQFF
d_gene: .; v_gene: TRBV19; CDR3aa: CATHPGVPPDTQYF
d_gene: .; v_gene: TRBV18; CDR3aa: CASSPLVVYTSNQPQHF
d_gene: TRBD1; v_gene: TRBV2; CDR3aa: CARGGTGTPTEQYF
d_gene: .; v_gene: TRBV29-1; CDR3aa: CSVEDRPRGGLANYGYTF
d_gene: .; v_gene: TRBV29-1; CDR3aa: CSVADSPSFYGYTF
d_gene: .; v_gene: TRBV7-2; CDR3aa: CASTSAPTNEKLFF
d_gene: TRBD1; v_gene: TRBV2; CDR3aa: CASRTGQSNQPQHF
d_gene: .; v_gene: TRBV6-1; CDR3aa: CASSEEVGVRNEQFF
d_gene: TRBD1; v_gene: TRBV19; CDR3aa: CASSAGTGGYEQYF
d_gene: .; v_gene: TRBV29-1; CDR3aa: CSVTGGISYEQYF
d_gene: .; v_gene: TRBV12-3/TRBV12-4; CDR3aa: CASSLVPTHNEQFF
d_gene: .; v_gene: TRBV5-6; CDR3aa: CASSLPVANTDTQYF
d_gene: TRBD2; v_gene: TRBV30; CDR3aa: CAWRGLADIYEQYF
d_gene: .; v_gene: TRBV19; CDR3aa: CASSRGPADEQFF
d_gene: .; v_gene: TRBV7-3; CDR3aa: CASSLRASVTGELFF
d_gene: .; v_gene: TRBV20-1; CDR3aa: CSARDTVGGSYNSPLHF
d_gene: .; v_gene: TRBV7-9; CDR3aa: CASSPRDESSYEQYF
d_gene: .; v_gene: TRBV7-9; CDR3aa: CASSLTGIYEQYF
d_gene: .; v_gene: TRBV13; CDR3aa: CASSLTTDLNYGYTF
d_gene: .; v_gene: TRBV9; CDR3aa: CASSVGGSGTEQYF
d_gene: TRBD2; v_gene: TRBV29-1; CDR3aa: CSVESGGRAINEQFF
d_gene: .; v_gene: TRBV27; CDR3aa: CASSLTGYSNQPQHF
d_gene: .; v_gene: TRBV19; CDR3aa: CASSPDNTGELFF
d_gene: .; v_gene: TRBV9; CDR3aa: CASSVAGVSGNTIYF
d_gene: .; v_gene: TRBV29-1; CDR3aa: CSVEDWLGFGANVLTF
d_gene: .; v_gene: TRBV20-1; CDR3aa: CSAIDPARGGIQYF
d_gene: TRBD2; v_gene: TRBV20-1; CDR3aa: CSATGTSNVYEQYF
d_gene: TRBD1; v_gene: TRBV2; CDR3aa: CASKRQGGITDTQYF
d_gene: .; v_gene: TRBV20-1; CDR3aa: CSASIVGSYNEQFF
d_gene: .; v_gene: TRBV9; CDR3aa: CASRGMNTEAFF
d_gene: TRBD2; v_gene: TRBV2; CDR3aa: CASQDTGLAGLDTQYF
d_gene: .; v_gene: TRBV29-1; CDR3aa: CSVEATRGSSNEQFF
d_gene: .; v_gene: TRBV3-1; CDR3aa: CASSQEVAGNYEQYF
d_gene: TRBD2; v_gene: TRBV7-9; CDR3aa: CASSSTSGRPSFTDTQYF
d_gene: TRBD2; v_gene: TRBV20-1; CDR3aa: CSARGPTSGYNEQFF
d_gene: .; v_gene: TRBV27; CDR3aa: CASSLEAGYEQYF
d_gene: TRBD1; v_gene: TRBV9; CDR3aa: CASSEQGADEQFF
d_gene: .; v_gene: TRBV20-1; CDR3aa: CSAAGGLNAEAFF
d_gene: .; v_gene: TRBV27; CDR3aa: CASRRGFGVGNEKLFF
d_gene: TRBD2; v_gene: TRBV9; CDR3aa: CASSAGRGETQYF
d_gene: .; v_gene: TRBV29-1; CDR3aa: CSIGEGNTIYF